One sample yielded the 27 T cell receptor beta chains listed below, sequenced in a study of T-cell reconstitution after alpha-beta-depleted transplantation in children listed by TCRdb under 2016. Sample treatment or condition, as interpreted from the label and publication: allogeneic hematopoietic cell transplantation with graft depleted of TCRalphabeta T cells and CD19 B cells. The library was produced with PCR. TCRdb records Illumina HiSeq 2500 as the sequencer. TCR library preparation used molecular barcoding, with unique molecular identifiers applied to normalize quantification of the TCRbeta repertoire. The raw public data were reprocessed by TCRdb itself: fastp quality trimming at Q25, MiXCR clonotype calling, in-frame beta chains only. Each record represents a unique CDR3 protein, reported with the most common genes and DNA among its rows. This sample comprises fewer than 450,000 distinct CDR3 sequences, about a sixth of them detected only once. The leading ten clones occupy just over 40% of the sample.

This specimen was PBMCs, mostly from graft donor cells, taken 360 days after TCRalphabeta/CD19-depleted stem cell transplant. The receptor source for this set is a male patient between 2 and 15 years old who had a stem cell transplant for acute lymphoblastic leukemia, so the T cells may come from the graft donor.

This clonotype has a count of ten or more. This chain uses TRBV5-1 with TRBJ2-1; 9 positions agree with TRBD1. The CDR3 consists of 15 residues. The junction had 5 bases not matched to a gene; V was cut back by 0 bases and J by 7 bases. The germline CDR1 and CDR2 sequences are SGHRS and YFSETQ. The CDR3 sequence is CASSLGRDRVNEQFF. CDR3 sequence (DNA): TGCGCCAGCAGCTTGGGACGGGACAGGGTAAATGAGCAGTTCTTC.

This clonotype appeared a few times. The V gene is TRBV28, the J gene TRBJ2-1; possibly TRBD2 for D (5 bases). The CDR3 sequence is 15 residues long. CDR1 is MDHEN and CDR2 is SYDVKM in the germline V gene. Trimming stripped 1 base from V and 5 bases from J, with 12 bases between. The CDR3 bases are TGTGCCAGCAGTTTATTGGCGGGCGTTAACAATGAGCAGTTCTTC. It translates to CASSLLAGVNNEQFF. Full variable domain (missing parts from reference TRBV28 and TRBJ2-1): DVKVTQSSRYLVKRTGEKVFLECVQDMDHENMFWYRQDPGLGLRLIYFSYDVKMKEKGDIPEGYSVSREKKERFSLILESASTNQTSMYLCASSLLAGVNNEQFFGPGTRLTVL.

This rearrangement joins TRBV10-3 to TRBJ1-1; no firm D call. Germline lookup yields CDR1 ENHRY and CDR2 SYGVKD. V lost 8 bases and J 4 bases, leaving 14 bases between the germline ends. This CDR3 is built from 13 residues. CDR3 bases: TGTGCCATCGGAGCGCAAGGCGGCACTGAAGCTTTCTTT. Translation gives CAIGAQGGTEAFF.

This clonotype was seen many times. The CDR3 reads CASSSGRATNEKLFF. CDR3 in DNA: TGTGCCAGCAGTTCAGGGAGAGCAACTAATGAAAAACTGTTTTTT. This chain links TRBV12-3 or TRBV12-4 with TRBJ1-4; possible D gene TRBD1, 5 bases. This CDR3 comprises 15 residues. V dropped 4 bases and J dropped 0 bases, with 9 bases sitting between them.

This clonotype has a handful of counts. J is TRBJ1-3 and V is TRBV4-1; D unresolved. The V end was cut by 1 base, the J end by 1 base, with 2 bases between. CDR1 is MGHRA, CDR2 YSYEKL, per germline. The CDR3 is made up of 13 amino acids. Here the CDR3 DNA reads TGCGCCAGCAGCCAAGTATCTGGAAACACCATATATTTT. Protein sequence: CASSQVSGNTIYF.

This clonotype was found a few times. V gene TRBV7-9 combines with J gene TRBJ2-1; no clear D. The germline gives CDR1 SEHNR, CDR2 FQNEAQ (reference sequence). CDR3 length equals 11 residues. The V end lost 5 bases, the J end lost 9 bases, and 8 bases lay between the germline ends. This CDR3 reads CASSPAPEQFF. CDR3 nucleotide sequence: TGTGCCAGCAGCCCGGCCCCTGAGCAGTTCTTC.

There are a few counts of this clonotype. The chain has TRBV4-3 and TRBJ2-1, with D possibly TRBD2 on 5 matching bases. The CDR3 contains 14 residues. Germline values: CDR1 LGHNA, CDR2 YSLEER. V lost 4 bases to trimming and J lost 6 bases, with 13 bases between them. Written as DNA, the CDR3 is TGCGCCAGCAGCCCCAGGACTCGGCGCAATGAGCAGTTCTTC. As protein: CASSPRTRRNEQFF.

The CDR3 sequence is CASSFLTGSTDTQYF. In nucleotides, the CDR3 is TGTGCCAGCAGTTTCCTGACAGGATCCACAGATACGCAGTATTTT. V is TRBV12-3 or TRBV12-4 and J is TRBJ2-3; D perhaps matches TRBD1 (6 bases). Trimming pared 3 bases from V and 2 bases from J, leaving 12 bases between. The CDR3 spans 15 residues.

Turning to this clonotype: Germline and junction disagree at one end, which may indicate a read error. This chain connects TRBV27 to TRBJ2-2, with 7 bases identical to TRBD2. In germline, CDR1 is MNHEY, CDR2 SMNVEV (reference sequence). The CDR3 consists of 17 residues. The CDR3 loop is CASRRAWGGQATGEPFF. Written as DNA, the CDR3 is TGTGCCAGCAGACGGGCATGGGGAGGGCAGGCCACCGGGGAGCCGTTTTTT.

This clonotype came up a few times. This chain links TRBV28 with TRBJ2-7; perhaps TRBD2 as D (6 bases). V gave up 2 bases and J gave up 0 bases, with 29 bases separating them. Germline-derived CDR1 and CDR2 are MDHEN and SYDVKM. CDR3 length: 21 amino acids. CDR3 region: CASSLKARVGRKATSSYEQYF. As DNA, the CDR3 is TGTGCCAGCAGTTTAAAGGCCAGGGTGGGAAGGAAGGCGACTAGCTCCTACGAGCAGTACTTC.

V is TRBV12-3 or TRBV12-4 and J is TRBJ2-3; TRBD2 aligns across 8 bases. The CDR3 has 16 residues. With 6 bases clipped from V and 2 bases from J, the junction kept 10 bases outside the gene matches. DNA for the CDR3: TGTGCCAGCAGCGGGGGGGTTCCCCTCTACACAGATACGCAGTATTTT. Translating it yields CASSGGVPLYTDTQYF.

V and J are TRBV27 and TRBJ2-7; tentatively, D is TRBD1 (6 bases). The germline V gene encodes CDR1 MNHEY and CDR2 SMNVEV (reference sequence). The V and J ends lost 2 bases and 9 bases respectively, with 17 bases between them. This CDR3 is built from 14 residues. In nucleotides, the CDR3 is TGTGCCAGCAGTTTACTCAGGGGCAGAAGCGTGCAGTACTTC. Translating gives CASSLLRGRSVQYF.

This clonotype showed up just a few times. The V and J genes are TRBV7-8 and TRBJ2-7; TRBD2 matches 9 bases. Germline CDR1 is SGHVS and CDR2 is FQNEAQ. Losses at the gene ends were 3 bases for V and 7 bases for J; bases not matched to a gene: 4. CDR3 length: 13 amino acids. The CDR3 region has the DNA TGTGCCAGCAGCTTGGCGCTAGCGGGGGAGCAGTACTTC. Translation: CASSLALAGEQYF.

The chain carries TRBV4-1 and TRBJ1-1; 7 bases are shared with TRBD1. The CDR3 length is 14 residues. Germline CDR1 is MGHRA and CDR2 is YSYEKL. The V gene end was trimmed by 4 bases and the J gene end by 4 bases; junction bases not matched to a gene: 6. CDR3 sequence (DNA): TGCGCCAGCAGCCCCTTAGGGGGCATCACTGAAGCTTTCTTT. Protein product: CASSPLGGITEAFF.

This clonotype was counted ten times or more. J is TRBJ2-2 and V is TRBV27, with 7 bases identical to TRBD1. V dropped 5 bases and J dropped 4; count of bases not matched to a gene: 1. The CDR3 extends over 13 amino acids. Germline V CDR1 and CDR2: MNHEY, SMNVEV (reference sequence). CDR3 sequence (DNA): TGTGCCAGCAGTCACAGGGGCACCGGGGAGCTGTTTTTT. Its protein product is CASSHRGTGELFF.

The rearrangement joins TRBV24-1 to TRBJ2-1; D is possibly TRBD1 (6 bases). The CDR3 is 15 residues long. Trimming stripped 4 bases from V and 2 bases from J, with 11 bases between. Germline V gene data show CDR1 as KGHDR and CDR2 as SFDVKD. CDR3 sequence: CATSDPTGAYNEQFF. Written as DNA, the CDR3 is TGTGCCACCAGTGACCCGACAGGCGCCTACAATGAGCAGTTCTTC.

The chain has TRBV5-6 and TRBJ2-5; either TRBD1 or TRBD2 may supply D (6 bases each). V was clipped by 4 bases and J by 9 bases, with 22 bases between them. This CDR3 comprises 15 residues. Per germline, CDR1 SGHDT and CDR2 YYEEEE. The CDR3 region has the DNA TGTGCCAGCAGCCCCCTAGGGGGGAGCCTGCTCTCCCAGTACTTC. Translating it yields CASSPLGGSLLSQYF.

This clonotype showed up just a few times. This chain joins TRBV6-6 and TRBJ1-6; D is ambiguous. The germline V and J ends were trimmed by 4 bases and 10 bases, with 11 bases remaining between them. This CDR3 has 13 amino acids. Germline-derived CDR1 and CDR2 are MNHNY and SVGAGI (reference sequence). The CDR3 here is CASSSLKGSPLHF. The CDR3 DNA reads as TGTGCCAGCAGTTCCCTTAAAGGGTCACCCCTCCACTTT.

This clonotype has more than one count but fewer than ten. This chain uses TRBV4-3 with TRBJ2-4; D is unclear. From germline, CDR1 is LGHNA and CDR2 YSLEER. V shed 4 bases and J shed 0 bases, with 13 bases lying between them. This CDR3 contains 16 residues. This chain's CDR3 is CASSLNPTLAKNIQYF. In nucleotides, the CDR3 is TGCGCCAGCAGCCTTAACCCTACCTTAGCCAAAAACATTCAGTACTTC.

This clonotype occurred a few times. The genes are TRBV4-1 and TRBJ2-7, with 11 bases matching TRBD1. The CDR3 totals 15 residues. V was clipped by 2 bases and J by 4 bases; unmatched bases: 4. Germline V gene lookup returns CDR1 MGHRA and CDR2 YSYEKL. The CDR3 region is CASSQFGTGGYEQYF. CDR3 coding DNA: TGCGCCAGCAGCCAATTTGGGACAGGGGGGTACGAGCAGTACTTC.

The rearrangement links TRBV5-1 to TRBJ2-5; no reliable D call. Germline V gives CDR1 SGHRS, CDR2 YFSETQ. Deletions cut 4 bases from V and 5 bases from J, with 9 bases between. This CDR3 is built from 12 residues. The CDR3 region is CASSHIRETQYF. The CDR3 bases are TGCGCCAGCAGCCACATCCGGGAGACCCAGTACTTC. Using reference TRBV5-1 and TRBJ2-5 for the parts outside the CDR3, the full variable domain is KAGVTQTPRYLIKTRGQQVTLSCSPISGHRSVSWYQQTPGQGLQFLFEYFSETQRNKGNFPGRFSGRQFSNSRSEMNVSTLELGDSALYLCASSHIRETQYFGPGTRLLVL.

The V call is TRBV29-1, the J call TRBJ2-7, with D perhaps matching TRBD1 or TRBD2 (5 bases each). V was shortened by 6 bases and J by 6 bases, with 15 bases between the two germline ends. In germline, CDR1 is SQVTM, CDR2 ANQGSEA. The CDR3 consists of 12 residues. The CDR3 sequence: CSVGTARGEQYF. CDR3 coding DNA: TGCAGCGTCGGGACCGCTCGTGGCGAGCAGTACTTC.

V usage is TRBV6-1 and J usage is TRBJ1-3; 7 bases line up with TRBD1. J gave up 2 bases and V 6 bases, and 7 bases lay outside the gene matches. In germline, CDR1 is MNHNS, CDR2 SASEGT. The CDR3 is made up of 15 amino acids. The CDR3 DNA is TGTGCCAGCAGCCCTACAGGACAGGCTGGAAACACCATATATTTT. It encodes CASSPTGQAGNTIYF.

The chain has TRBV12-3 or TRBV12-4 and TRBJ1-5; a weak D match, TRBD1 (5 bases). V gave up 5 bases and J gave up 5 bases, with 13 bases separating them. The length of the CDR3 is 14 residues. The CDR3 spells CASSPNPGYQPQHF. CDR3 sequence (DNA): TGTGCCAGCAGTCCAAATCCAGGGTATCAGCCCCAGCATTTT.

The rearrangement links TRBV6-1 to TRBJ2-5, with D possibly being TRBD1 (5 bases). Between the trimmed V and J ends, which lost 8 bases and 2 bases, there was a span of 12 bases. Looked up from germline, CDR1 is MNHNS and CDR2 is SASEGT. The CDR3 is 13 residues long. The CDR3 spells CASEQGDQETQYF. CDR3 DNA: TGTGCCAGCGAGCAGGGCGATCAAGAGACCCAGTACTTC.

The chain couples TRBV6-4 to TRBJ2-1, with 10 positions matching TRBD2. Germline V gives CDR1 MRHNA, CDR2 SNTAGT. Unmatched junction bases numbered 6, after V lost 4 bases and J lost 6 bases. CDR3 length equals 15 residues. CDR3 coding DNA: TGTGCCAGCAGTGCTACTAGCGGGATTGGCAATGAGCAGTTCTTC. This codes for CASSATSGIGNEQFF.

There are a few counts of this clonotype. The chain uses TRBV5-6 and TRBJ1-2; 9 positions match TRBD1. The V gene's germline CDR1 is SGHDT and CDR2 YYEEEE. The trim removed 0 bases at V and 4 bases at J, leaving 7 bases unmatched. The CDR3 covers 16 residues. CDR3 sequence (DNA): TGTGCCAGCAGCTTGGCACCGGACAGGGGAGGCTATGGCTACACCTTC. Residues: CASSLAPDRGGYGYTF.